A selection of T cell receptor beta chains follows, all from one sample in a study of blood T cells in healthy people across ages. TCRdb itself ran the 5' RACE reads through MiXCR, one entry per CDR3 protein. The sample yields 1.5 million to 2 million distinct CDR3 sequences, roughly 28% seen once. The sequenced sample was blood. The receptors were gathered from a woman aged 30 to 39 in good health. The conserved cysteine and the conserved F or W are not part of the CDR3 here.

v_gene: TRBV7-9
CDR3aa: ASSLALSYGYT

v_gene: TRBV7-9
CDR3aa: ASSLDQRDGPLFGYT

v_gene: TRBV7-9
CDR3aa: ASSSRGSGNTIY

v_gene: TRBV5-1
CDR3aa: ASSSGQGSLNEQF

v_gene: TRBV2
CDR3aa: ASDKGEASNQPQH

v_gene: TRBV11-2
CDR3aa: ASSLDLYRGSNEQF

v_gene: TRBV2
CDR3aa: ASGTEVLGTQY

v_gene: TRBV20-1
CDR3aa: SARDFTGEADTQY

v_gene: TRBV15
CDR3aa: ATSRDLGSYNEQF

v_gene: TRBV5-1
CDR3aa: ASRTGRMNTEAF

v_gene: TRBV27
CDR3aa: ASRPGTSGVAEQF

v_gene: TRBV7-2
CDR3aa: ASSPQGRAHGYT

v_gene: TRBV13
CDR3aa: ASSLPGQGWTGYT

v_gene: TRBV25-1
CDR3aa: ASGGSGQGPETQY

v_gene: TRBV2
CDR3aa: ASKTNRDYGYT

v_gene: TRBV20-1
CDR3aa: SAGGTSGRSYNEQY

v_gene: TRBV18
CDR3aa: ASSPPMGGLTDTQY

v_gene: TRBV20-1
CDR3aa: SAPGHLPDTQY

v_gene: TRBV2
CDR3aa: ASRDQRNQPQH

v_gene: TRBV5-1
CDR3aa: ASSLGLGAVRSPLH

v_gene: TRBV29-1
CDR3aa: SVSVTGANVLT

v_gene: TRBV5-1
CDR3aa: ASSLVAGQDMQY

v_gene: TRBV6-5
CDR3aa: ASSYGTLTPEQF

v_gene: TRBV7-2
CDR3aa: ASSLALLTVEGYT

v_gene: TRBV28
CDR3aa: ASKPDLTSYEQY